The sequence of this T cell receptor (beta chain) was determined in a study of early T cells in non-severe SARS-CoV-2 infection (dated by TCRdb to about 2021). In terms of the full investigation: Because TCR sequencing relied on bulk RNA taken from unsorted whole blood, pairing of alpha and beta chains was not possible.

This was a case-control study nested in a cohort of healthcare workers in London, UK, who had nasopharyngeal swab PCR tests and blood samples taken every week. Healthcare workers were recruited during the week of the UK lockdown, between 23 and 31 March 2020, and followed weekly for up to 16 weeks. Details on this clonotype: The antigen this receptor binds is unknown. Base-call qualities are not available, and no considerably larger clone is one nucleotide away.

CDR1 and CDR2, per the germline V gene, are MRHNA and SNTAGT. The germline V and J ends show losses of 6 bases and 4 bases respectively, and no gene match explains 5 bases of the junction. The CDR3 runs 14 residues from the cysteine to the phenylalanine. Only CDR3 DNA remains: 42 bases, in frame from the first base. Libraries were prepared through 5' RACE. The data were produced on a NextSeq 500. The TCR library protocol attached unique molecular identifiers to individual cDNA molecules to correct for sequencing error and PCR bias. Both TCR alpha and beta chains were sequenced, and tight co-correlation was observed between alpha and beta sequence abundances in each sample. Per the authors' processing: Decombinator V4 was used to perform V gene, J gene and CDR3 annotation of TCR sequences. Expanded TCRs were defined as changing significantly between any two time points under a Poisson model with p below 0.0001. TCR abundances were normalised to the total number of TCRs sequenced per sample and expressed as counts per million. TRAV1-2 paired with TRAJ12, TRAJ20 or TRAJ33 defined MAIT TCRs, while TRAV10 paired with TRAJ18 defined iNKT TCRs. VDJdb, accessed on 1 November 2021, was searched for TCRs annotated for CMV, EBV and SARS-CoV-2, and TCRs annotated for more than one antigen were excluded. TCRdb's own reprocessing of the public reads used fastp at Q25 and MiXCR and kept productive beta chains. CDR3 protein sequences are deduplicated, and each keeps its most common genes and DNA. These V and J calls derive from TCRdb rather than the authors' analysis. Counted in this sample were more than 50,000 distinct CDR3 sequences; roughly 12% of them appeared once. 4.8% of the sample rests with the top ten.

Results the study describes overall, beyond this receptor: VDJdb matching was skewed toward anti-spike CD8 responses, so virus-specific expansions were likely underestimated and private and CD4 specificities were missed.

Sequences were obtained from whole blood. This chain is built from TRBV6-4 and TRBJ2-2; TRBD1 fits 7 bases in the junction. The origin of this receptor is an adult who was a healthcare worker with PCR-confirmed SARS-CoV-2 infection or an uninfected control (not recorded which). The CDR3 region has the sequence CASRQGSFTGELFF. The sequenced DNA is TGTGCCAGCAGACAGGGGTCTTTCACCGGGGAGCTGTTTTTT.